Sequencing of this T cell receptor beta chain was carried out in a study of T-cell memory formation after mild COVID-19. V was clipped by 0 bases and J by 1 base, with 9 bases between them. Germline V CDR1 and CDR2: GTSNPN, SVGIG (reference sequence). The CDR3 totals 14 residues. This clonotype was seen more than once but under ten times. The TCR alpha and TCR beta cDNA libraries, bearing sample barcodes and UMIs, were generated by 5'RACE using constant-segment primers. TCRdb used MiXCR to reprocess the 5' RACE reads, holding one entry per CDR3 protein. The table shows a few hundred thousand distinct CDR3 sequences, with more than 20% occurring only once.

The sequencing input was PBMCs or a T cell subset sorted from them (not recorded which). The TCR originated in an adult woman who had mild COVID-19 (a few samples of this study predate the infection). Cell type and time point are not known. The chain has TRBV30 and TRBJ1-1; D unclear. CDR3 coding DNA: TGTGCCTGGAGTGTTGACTGGGGGAACACTGAAGCTTTCTTT. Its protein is CAWSVDWGNTEAFF.